This record concerns one TCR beta chain sequence. This sample was included in a study of blood T cell repertoires in COVID-19. Study context: Nucleic acid was either cDNA or gDNA, and it came from T cells, B-cell-depleted T cells, or PBMCs.

The authors' processing: Counts of nucleated cells, estimated from reference gene primer amplification, were obtained. Clones were sequenced by immunoSEQ multiplex PCR, and TCRdb holds only the in-frame ones, with some missing. V, J and clone size are those of that table, while D and trimming were read from the DNA. This sample has 250,000 to 350,000 clones, with 85% to 90% found just once. CDR3 length: 13 amino acids. V lost 4 bases, J lost 4 bases, and 11 bases lay in between. The germline V gene encodes CDR1 SGHRS and CDR2 YFSETQ. In Seattle, patients joined the study during active infection and were tracked longitudinally.

The source of this sequence is a woman in her thirties with COVID-19, enrolled during active disease. What was sequenced was peripheral blood. The chain couples TRBV5-1 to TRBJ1-2; TRBD1 is a possible D gene (6 bases). The CDR3 DNA reads TGCGCCAGCAGCCCAATGGACAGCTATGGCTACACCTTC. This sequence encodes CASSPMDSYGYTF.